This T cell receptor (beta chain) was documented in a study of blood T cells in healthy people across ages. Study-level information: Capture by template switching was about one barcoded beta molecule per two T cells.

This clonotype was seen a handful of times. Its matching antigen is unknown. Trimming stripped 5 bases from V and 7 bases from J, with 15 bases between. Germline V gene lookup returns CDR1 SGHTA and CDR2 FQGNSA. This CDR3 contains 14 residues. Study-level findings and limits: Whereas aged donors had fewer naive CD4+ cells, long-lived donors had more of them and higher diversity. There was no known CMV status for donors, so expanded clonotype changes were possibly confounded.

A second roughly 7 to 11 cycle PCR used barcoded and J-beta primers. Every molecule of cDNA carried a tag from a template-switch adaptor with 12 random nucleotides. Each CDR3 protein gets one entry after TCRdb re-called the 5' RACE reads with MiXCR. The sample consists of about 650,000 distinct CDR3 sequences, less than 40% of them appearing once. Input material: blood. The chain links TRBV7-2 to TRBJ1-5; no reliable D call. The sequence was collected from a woman older than 75 in good health. The CDR3, as DNA: TGTGCCAGCAGCGCGGGCACCTCAGGCCAGCCCCAGCATTTT. Translation: CASSAGTSGQPQHF.